One and the same sample provided the 18 T cell receptor beta chains below, sequenced in a study of blood T cell repertoires in COVID-19. Assay used: immunoSEQ multiplex PCR; TCRdb lists only in-frame clones, some missing. The sample holds about 13,000 clones, nearly 90% seen once. The sample consisted of peripheral blood. These receptors were taken from a human donor with active COVID-19. The donor label of this sample is uncertain.

The gene calls are TRBV3-1 (or the pseudogene TRBV3-2) and TRBJ1-2, with no clear D. CDR3 length: 14 amino acids. Germline CDR1 is LGHDT and CDR2 is YNNKEL (reference sequence). Trimming removed 0 bases from V and 0 bases from J, with 5 bases in between. The CDR3 reads CASSQEAANYGYTF. DNA of the CDR3: TGTGCCAGCAGCCAAGAGGCGGCTAACTATGGCTACACCTTC.

V usage is TRBV18 and J usage is TRBJ2-7, with D maybe TRBD2 (6 bases). Between the trimmed V and J ends, which lost 2 bases and 4 bases, there was a span of 12 bases. Germline CDR1 and CDR2: KGHSH and LQKENI. The CDR3 sequence is 14 residues long. The CDR3 region is CASSPKTGEYEQYF. In DNA, the CDR3 is TGTGCCAGCTCACCAAAAACGGGGGAATACGAGCAGTACTTC. The whole variable domain, remainder taken from reference TRBV18 and TRBJ2-7, is NAGVMQNPRHLVRRRGQEARLRCSPMKGHSHVYWYRQLPEEGLKFMVYLQKENIIDESGMPKERFSAEFPKEGPSILRIQQVVRGDSAAYFCASSPKTGEYEQYFGPGTRLTVT.

This clone appeared a few times. This rearrangement joins TRBV6-1 to TRBJ1-6; D might be TRBD1 (6 bases). V was trimmed by 4 bases and J by 7 bases, leaving 17 bases between them. The CDR3 totals 16 residues. Germline V CDR1 and CDR2: MNHNS, SASEGT. Here the CDR3 DNA reads TGTGCCAGCAGTGGCCCAAGGACAGCCAGGAATTCACCCCTCCACTTT. Protein: CASSGPRTARNSPLHF.

V and J are TRBV5-6 and TRBJ2-5, with TRBD1 matching 7 bases. This CDR3 contains 13 residues. CDR1 and CDR2 from the germline V gene are SGHDT and YYEEEE. The V segment lost 4 bases and the J segment 2 bases; nucleotides outside the gene matches: 2. The CDR3: CASSKGQQETQYF. In nucleotides, the CDR3 is TGTGCCAGCAGCAAGGGACAGCAAGAGACCCAGTACTTC.

This chain connects TRBV6-5 to TRBJ1-5; D gene uncertain. CDR1 MNHEY and CDR2 SVGAGI come from the germline V gene. This CDR3 contains 12 residues. The ends were cut back, 6 bases at V and 4 bases at J, with 7 bases in the middle. The chain's CDR3 is CASSPLNQPQHF. DNA of the CDR3: TGTGCCAGCAGCCCACTTAATCAGCCCCAGCATTTT.

This sequence joins TRBV4-2 and TRBJ2-3; D might be TRBD2 (8 bases). V was trimmed by 4 bases and J by 1 base, leaving 15 bases between them. This CDR3 is built from 16 residues. Germline CDR1 is LGHNA and CDR2 is YNFKEQ. CDR3 bases: TGTGCCAGCAGCCCAGGGGGTAGCGGGGGCACAGATACGCAGTATTTT. Protein sequence: CASSPGGSGGTDTQYF.

The chain links TRBV27 to TRBJ2-7; TRBD2 is a possible D gene (6 bases). Trimming stripped 2 bases from V and 2 bases from J, with 13 bases between. The CDR3 has 15 amino acids. Germline V gene lookup returns CDR1 MNHEY and CDR2 SMNVEV (reference sequence). The chain's CDR3 is CASSLGGGRTYEQYF. The CDR3 DNA reads as TGTGCCAGCAGTTTAGGGGGAGGCAGAACCTACGAGCAGTACTTC.

The chain employs TRBV4-2 and TRBJ2-1; D remains unclear. Germline V gives CDR1 LGHNA, CDR2 YNFKEQ. The CDR3 loop spans 14 amino acids. V gave up 4 bases and J gave up 0 bases, with 7 bases separating them. CDR3 sequence: CASSRDVSYNEQFF. The CDR3 region has the DNA TGTGCCAGCAGCCGAGACGTCTCCTACAATGAGCAGTTCTTC.

V gene TRBV9 combines with J gene TRBJ2-2; 9 nucleotides agree with TRBD1. The germline CDR1 and CDR2 sequences are SGDLS and YYNGEE. CDR3 length: 17 residues. Unmatched junction bases numbered 3, after V lost 0 bases and J lost 0 bases. This CDR3 reads CASSVGQGGSNTGELFF. CDR3 bases: TGTGCCAGCAGCGTAGGACAGGGGGGTTCGAACACCGGGGAGCTGTTTTTT.

CDR3 amino acids: CASSLNAGPETQYF. The CDR3 DNA is TGTGCCAGCAGCTTAAATGCAGGGCCGGAGACCCAGTACTTC. The chain combines TRBV7-3 with TRBJ2-5, with D maybe TRBD1 (5 bases). Germline V gives CDR1 SGHTA, CDR2 FQGTGA. The length of the CDR3 is 14 residues. Trimming stripped 1 base from V and 5 bases from J, with 11 bases between.

The chain joins TRBV6-2 or TRBV6-3 to TRBJ1-5; D unresolved. The germline CDR1 and CDR2 sequences are MNHEY and SVGEGT. Trimming pared 2 bases from V and 2 bases from J, leaving 7 bases between. The CDR3 is 14 amino acids. CDR3 loop: CASSYGSGNQPQHF. The CDR3 coding sequence is TGTGCCAGCAGTTACGGGAGTGGCAATCAGCCCCAGCATTTT.

This clone was picked up a small number of times. This chain connects TRBV19 to TRBJ1-5; D call uncertain. The CDR3 is made up of 14 amino acids. The V and J ends lost 3 bases and 4 bases respectively, with 10 bases between them. Germline V gives CDR1 LNHDA, CDR2 SQIVND (reference sequence). The CDR3 is CASSIFDTNQPQHF. The CDR3 nucleotides read TGTGCCAGTAGTATCTTCGACACTAATCAGCCCCAGCATTTT.

The chain carries TRBV6-5 and TRBJ1-1; 7 bases agree with TRBD1. The junction had 9 bases not matched to a gene; V was cut back by 8 bases and J by 6 bases. This CDR3 has 13 amino acids. In germline, CDR1 is MNHEY, CDR2 SVGAGI. The CDR3 DNA sequence: TGTGCCAGCGTGGACAGGTCAGGCGCTGAAGCTTTCTTT. Translation: CASVDRSGAEAFF.

The chain links TRBV19 to TRBJ2-2, with a possible D match to TRBD1 (5 bases). This CDR3 is 15 amino acids long. Trimming pared 7 bases from V and 6 bases from J, leaving 18 bases between. Looked up from germline, CDR1 is LNHDA and CDR2 is SQIVND (reference sequence). The CDR3 reads CASKGASIDSGELFF. As DNA, the CDR3 is TGTGCCAGTAAAGGGGCGAGTATCGACTCCGGGGAGCTGTTTTTT.

The chain carries TRBV6-1 and TRBJ1-5; the D gene is possibly TRBD1 (5 bases). The CDR3 is 17 residues long. CDR1 and CDR2 from the germline V gene are MNHNS and SASEGT. V lost 0 bases and J 1 base, leaving 13 bases between the germline ends. The CDR3 is CASSEATQGTSNQPQHF. DNA of the CDR3: TGTGCCAGCAGTGAAGCGACGCAGGGTACGAGCAATCAGCCCCAGCATTTT.

The V gene is TRBV9, the J gene TRBJ2-2; 11 bases are a match to TRBD1. Germline CDR1 and CDR2: SGDLS and YYNGEE. V dropped 2 bases and J dropped 5; count of bases not matched to a gene: 5. The CDR3 loop spans 16 amino acids. DNA for the CDR3: TGTGCCAGCAGCGTGGGGACAGGGGGAGGGACCGGGGAGCTGTTTTTT. Protein sequence: CASSVGTGGGTGELFF.

CDR3 DNA: TGTGCCAGCAGCTTAGGATCTGTGCGGGGTGAGGAGACCCAGTACTTC. The encoded protein is CASSLGSVRGEETQYF. The chain combines TRBV13 with TRBJ2-5; D perhaps matches TRBD2 (6 bases). CDR1 and CDR2 from the germline V gene are PRHDT and FYEKMQ (reference sequence). CDR3 size: 16 residues. V was cut by 0 bases and J by 5 bases, with 16 bases left in between.

This rearrangement joins TRBV5-6 to TRBJ1-1; TRBD1 might be the D (5 bases). Germline-derived CDR1 and CDR2 are SGHDT and YYEEEE. V shed 2 bases and J shed 7 bases, with 21 bases lying between them. This CDR3 region has 16 residues. CDR3 amino acids: CASSFSTNARGIEAFF. CDR3 nucleotide sequence: TGTGCCAGCAGCTTCTCGACTAACGCTCGGGGGATTGAAGCTTTCTTT. Combining the CDR3 with reference TRBV5-6 and TRBJ1-1 gives the whole variable domain DAGVTQSPTHLIKTRGQQVTLRCSPKSGHDTVSWYQQALGQGPQFIFQYYEEEERQRGNFPDRFSGHQFPNYSSELNVNALLLGDSALYLCASSFSTNARGIEAFFGQGTRLTVV.